The rows below give T cell receptor beta chains drawn from one sample of a study of technical replicates of blood from several donors. Measured with immunoSEQ multiplex PCR; TCRdb has only the in-frame clones, and not every one. The repertoire holds tens of thousands of clones, with 95% to 98% as singletons. The sample comprised T cells isolated from PBMCs. Every receptor here comes from a human donor in good health. The CDR3 runs from the conserved cysteine through the conserved F or W. D genes are given only for firm matches. Clone size appears in some rows only: once, few, many, or a class for an expanded clone.

v_gene	abundance	d_gene	j_gene	CDR3aa	CDR3nt
TRBV6-5	NA	TRBD2	TRBJ2-1	CASSSGLVSHEQFF	TGTGCCAGCAGTTCAGGACTAGTAAGTCATGAGCAGTTCTTC
TRBV9	NA	TRBD2	TRBJ2-3	CASSEPRSAGVSTDTQYF	TGTGCCAGCAGCGAGCCGCGGTCGGCGGGAGTGAGCACAGATACGCAGTATTTT
TRBV11-3	NA	NA	TRBJ1-1	CASSLGGGFGTEAFF	TGTGCCAGCAGCCTAGGCGGGGGATTCGGCACTGAAGCTTTCTTT
TRBV30	NA	TRBD1	TRBJ2-7	CAWEGDRTYEQYF	TGTGCCTGGGAGGGGGACAGGACCTACGAGCAGTACTTC
TRBV5-8	NA	TRBD2	TRBJ2-7	CASSLKREGPEQYF	TGTGCCAGCAGCTTAAAGCGGGAGGGCCCCGAGCAGTACTTC
TRBV4-1	NA	TRBD1	TRBJ1-1	CASSRTGIEAFF	TGCGCCAGCAGCCGGACAGGAATTGAAGCTTTCTTT
TRBV11-3	NA	NA	TRBJ2-7	CASSHRQDHSYEQYF	TGTGCCAGCAGCCACCGACAGGATCATTCCTACGAGCAGTACTTC
TRBV30	NA	TRBD1	TRBJ2-7	CAWDGQGAGEQYF	TGTGCCTGGGATGGACAGGGGGCAGGCGAGCAGTACTTC
TRBV5-6	NA	TRBD1	TRBJ2-1	CASISLKGQGFSEQFF	TGTGCCAGCATCAGCCTAAAGGGACAGGGCTTTAGTGAGCAGTTCTTC
TRBV6-1	NA	NA	TRBJ2-2	CASSDYFRLLPGELFF	TGTGCCAGCAGTGATTATTTCCGCCTATTGCCCGGGGAGCTGTTTTTT
TRBV28	NA	NA	TRBJ1-2	CASRLQVTEGYTF	TGTGCCAGCAGACTACAGGTTACGGAAGGCTACACCTTC
TRBV7-8	once	NA	TRBJ1-5	CASSPDLPGQPQHF	TGTGCCAGCAGCCCTGACCTACCGGGGCAGCCCCAGCATTTT
TRBV4-3	NA	NA	TRBJ1-3	CASSQDLQKNTIYF	TGCGCCAGCAGCCAAGATCTACAGAAGAACACCATATATTTT
TRBV19	NA	TRBD2	TRBJ2-3	CASSFPGLASSTDTQYF	TGTGCCAGTAGTTTCCCGGGACTAGCGTCTAGCACAGATACGCAGTATTTT
TRBV30	NA	NA	TRBJ2-2	CAWSMGDGELFF	TGTGCCTGGAGTATGGGCGACGGGGAGCTGTTTTTT
TRBV7-9	NA	TRBD1	TRBJ1-1	CASSLEGGSTEAFF	TGTGCCAGCAGCTTAGAAGGGGGCAGCACTGAAGCTTTCTTT
TRBV9	NA	NA	TRBJ2-2	CASSVRAGWNTGELFF	TGTGCCAGCAGCGTAAGGGCAGGGTGGAACACCGGGGAGCTGTTTTTT
TRBV27	NA	TRBD1	TRBJ1-1	CASREGNRGLQNTEAFF	TGTGCCAGCAGGGAAGGGAACAGGGGGCTCCAGAACACTGAAGCTTTCTTT
TRBV5-5	NA	NA	TRBJ2-1	CASSLVGGGNEQFF	TGTGCCAGCAGCTTGGTTGGGGGAGGCAATGAGCAGTTCTTC
TRBV28	NA	NA	TRBJ2-7	CASSVGSVYEQYF	TGTGCCAGCAGTGTCGGCAGCGTGTACGAGCAGTACTTC
TRBV27	NA	NA	TRBJ1-3	CASSFKQPGNTIYF	TGTGCCAGCAGTTTTAAACAGCCTGGAAACACCATATATTTT
TRBV11-1	NA	NA	TRBJ1-2	CASSLWLFYSSYGYTF	TGTGCCAGCAGCTTATGGCTTTTCTACAGCAGCTATGGCTACACCTTC
TRBV19	NA	NA	TRBJ1-5	CAIPTGRADSNQPQHF	TGTGCCATCCCTACAGGGAGGGCCGATAGCAATCAGCCCCAGCATTTT
TRBV9	NA	TRBD1	TRBJ1-4	CASSVEGQNEKLFF	TGTGCCAGCAGCGTAGAGGGACAGAATGAAAAACTGTTTTTT
TRBV21-1	NA	NA	TRBJ2-5	CASSNLVETQYF	TGTGCCAGCAGCAATCTAGTGGAGACCCAGTACTTC
TRBV11-3	NA	TRBD2	TRBJ2-7	CASSPTSGSYEQYF	TGTGCCAGCAGTCCTACTAGCGGGAGCTACGAGCAGTACTTC
TRBV27	NA	TRBD2	TRBJ2-5	CASSPGTSSLYQETQYF	TGTGCCAGCAGTCCCGGGACTAGCAGCCTGTACCAAGAGACCCAGTACTTC
TRBV4-3	once	TRBD1	TRBJ1-2	CASSQVDRGQGYTF	TGCGCCAGCAGCCAAGTTGACAGGGGACAGGGCTACACCTTC
TRBV14	NA	NA	TRBJ2-7	CASSQGPGQRSYEQYF	TGTGCCAGCAGCCAAGGGCCCGGACAGCGCAGCTACGAGCAGTACTTC
TRBV27	NA	NA	TRBJ2-5	CASRGYQETQYF	TGTGCCAGCCGAGGTTACCAAGAGACCCAGTACTTC
TRBV27	once	TRBD1	TRBJ1-2	CASTPGQGAGYTF	TGTGCCAGCACACCGGGACAGGGGGCTGGCTACACCTTC
TRBV4-1	NA	TRBD2	TRBJ2-1	CASSQTALAGAYNEQFF	TGCGCCAGCAGCCAGACTGCTCTAGCGGGAGCCTACAATGAGCAGTTCTTC
TRBV6-6	NA	NA	TRBJ2-3	CASSSSGADTQYF	TGTGCCAGCAGTTCCTCAGGGGCGGATACGCAGTATTTT
TRBV27	NA	NA	TRBJ1-2	CASSLSMLSRGYTF	TGTGCCAGCAGTTTATCGATGCTTTCTAGGGGCTACACCTTC
TRBV19	NA	NA	TRBJ2-1	CASSTWVATYNEQFF	TGTGCCAGTAGTACCTGGGTAGCGACCTACAATGAGCAGTTCTTC
TRBV10-3	NA	TRBD1	TRBJ1-1	CAIGTGVQNTEAFF	TGTGCCATCGGGACAGGAGTTCAGAACACTGAAGCTTTCTTT
TRBV6-5	NA	TRBD1	TRBJ1-1	CASSETGGQSWAFF	TGTGCCAGCAGCGAGACAGGGGGCCAGTCTTGGGCTTTCTTT
TRBV9	NA	NA	TRBJ2-1	CASSVGGDISYNEQFF	TGTGCCAGCAGCGTAGGGGGAGACATATCCTACAATGAGCAGTTCTTC
TRBV19	NA	NA	TRBJ2-3	CASSITGQGDTQYF	TGTGCCAGTAGTATAACAGGGCAGGGAGATACGCAGTATTTT
TRBV27	NA	NA	TRBJ2-1	CASSLDSLYNEQFF	TGTGCCAGCAGTTTAGACTCCCTTTACAATGAGCAGTTCTTC
TRBV6-5	NA	NA	TRBJ1-3	CASSYGRSGNTIYF	TGTGCCAGCAGTTACGGCCGCTCTGGAAACACCATATATTTT
TRBV11-3	NA	TRBD1	TRBJ2-1	CASSSSAGGHNEQFF	TGTGCCAGCAGCTCTTCTGCAGGGGGTCACAATGAGCAGTTCTTC
TRBV21-1	NA	NA	TRBJ1-5	CASSRLKGRPQHF	TGTGCCAGCAGCAGACTCAAAGGTAGGCCCCAGCATTTT
TRBV27	NA	NA	TRBJ1-2	CASSYPGSGGYTF	TGTGCCAGCAGCTATCCGGGTTCCGGTGGCTACACCTTC